The clone carrying this T cell receptor (beta chain) was detected only a few times. This CDR3 spans 13 amino acids. After removal of 6 bases from V and 4 bases from J, the junction contained 5 bases not matched to a gene. The V gene's germline CDR1 is SNHLY and CDR2 FYNNEI. This entry comes from a study of T-cell reconstitution after alpha-beta-depleted transplantation in children. The authors prepared the TCRbeta library with unique molecular identifiers. MiXCR, run by TCRdb on the PCR reads, gives a single entry per CDR3 protein. Found here are approximately 270,000 distinct CDR3 sequences, more than 20% of them singletons; the top ten hold more than 4.5%.

The sequence derives from a female patient aged 2-9 years who had a stem cell transplant for congenital amegakaryocytic thrombocytopenia, so the T cells may come from the graft donor. The specimen comprised PBMCs, mostly from graft donor cells, sampled 360 days after TCRalphabeta/CD19-depleted stem cell transplant. V gene TRBV2 combines with J gene TRBJ1-2, with 7 nucleotides matching TRBD1. CDR3 protein: CASSDGTAYGYTF. The CDR3 DNA follows: TGTGCCAGCAGCGACGGGACAGCCTATGGCTACACCTTC.